The T cell receptor (beta chain) under discussion was sequenced for a study of blood T cell repertoires in COVID-19. For the study at large: The cDNA or gDNA used as material had been derived from T cells, B-cell-depleted T cells, or PBMCs.

The CDR3 sequence is 14 residues long. The V gene's germline CDR1 is LGHNA and CDR2 YSLEER. V lost 4 bases and J lost 4, with 13 bases in between. This table comes from immunoSEQ multiplex PCR, and its TCRdb copy is limited to in-frame clones, with some not included. The sample holds 90,000 to 130,000 clones, about 89% seen once. The chain recombines TRBV4-3 with TRBJ1-1; D remains ambiguous. The sequencing input was peripheral blood. The TCR comes from a man aged 40-49 years with acute or convalescent COVID-19. CDR3: CASSRHEGTTEAFF. The CDR3 region has the DNA TGCGCCAGCAGCCGCCACGAGGGAACCACTGAAGCTTTCTTT.